This passage covers 26 T cell receptor beta chains from one sample sequenced in a study of quantifying T cell responses using KT2 cells. Across the whole study: RNA was reverse transcribed with TCR alpha and beta constant-region primers.

A single-stranded UMI oligo with SP2 sequence was ligated to cDNA 3' ends. First-round PCR used four to five cycles and beta primers RC1.1 and RC1.2 covering TRBC1 and TRBC2. Using its own MiXCR run on the UMI-ligation and nested PCR reads, TCRdb lists one record per CDR3 protein. The profile covers some 50,000 distinct CDR3 sequences, with around 10% appearing a single time and less than 11% taken by the ten largest. The sequencing input was PBMCs spiked with cells of the T cell clone KT2. These receptors were obtained from a human donor.

The chain couples TRBV6-5 to TRBJ1-1; D might be TRBD1 (6 bases). Germline values: CDR1 MNHEY, CDR2 SVGAGI. The CDR3 sequence is 15 residues long. V lost 7 bases and J 6 bases, leaving 21 bases between the germline ends. CDR3 nucleotide sequence: TGTGCCAGCACCCAAGGGGGGGGCGGACGCGCTGAAGCTTTCTTT. Protein product: CASTQGGGGRAEAFF.

The chain joins TRBV20-1 to TRBJ1-5, with 7 bases matching TRBD1. The CDR3 is 13 residues long. The trim removed 4 bases at V and 6 bases at J, leaving 6 bases unmatched. CDR1 and CDR2 from the germline V gene are DFQATT and SNEGSKA (reference sequence). Here the CDR3 DNA reads TGCAGTGCTAAAACAGGGGAGGCTCAGCCCCAGCATTTT. Encoded protein: CSAKTGEAQPQHF.

The chain has TRBV5-6 and TRBJ2-3, with 13 bases aligning to TRBD2. The junction had 9 bases not matched to a gene; V was cut back by 4 bases and J by 4 bases. CDR1 SGHDT and CDR2 YYEEEE come from the germline V gene. CDR3 length: 17 amino acids. CDR3 sequence reads: CASSGITSGRAADTQYF. Written as DNA, the CDR3 is TGTGCCAGCAGCGGGATAACTAGCGGGAGGGCCGCAGATACGCAGTATTTT.

This chain joins TRBV7-2 and TRBJ2-2; D may be TRBD1 (5 bases). The germline gives CDR1 SGHTA, CDR2 FQGNSA. Deletions cut 5 bases from V and 5 bases from J, with 12 bases between. The CDR3 totals 14 residues. The CDR3 DNA follows: TGTGCCAGCAGCAAACGCAGGGTAACCGGGGAGCTGTTTTTT. Translating it yields CASSKRRVTGELFF.

This clonotype was detected a few times. This chain connects TRBV7-3 to TRBJ1-1; 8 bases are a match to TRBD1. CDR3 length: 16 residues. CDR1 and CDR2 from the germline V gene are SGHTA and FQGTGA. J gave up 3 bases and V 2 bases, and 8 bases lay outside the gene matches. The CDR3 loop reads CASSLGSGGADTEAFF. The CDR3 bases are TGTGCCAGCAGCTTAGGGTCAGGGGGCGCGGACACTGAAGCTTTCTTT.

This clonotype appeared once. V and J are TRBV28 and TRBJ2-7; a weak D match, TRBD2 (5 bases). The V end lost 8 bases, the J end lost 4 bases, and 9 bases lay between the germline ends. Germline V gene data show CDR1 as MDHEN and CDR2 as SYDVKM. CDR3 size: 11 residues. CDR3 DNA sequence: TGTGCCAGCCCACGAGGGTACGAGCAGTACTTC. It translates to CASPRGYEQYF.

This clonotype appeared many times. The chain recombines TRBV29-1 with TRBJ2-1, with D unresolved. V was shortened by 4 bases and J by 8 bases, with 9 bases between the two germline ends. The CDR3 sequence is 11 residues long. Germline-derived CDR1 and CDR2 are SQVTM and ANQGSEA. In nucleotides, the CDR3 is TGCAGCGTTGCCTATGTGGATGAGCAGTTCTTC. Its translation is CSVAYVDEQFF.

V gene TRBV20-1 combines with J gene TRBJ2-1; 9 bases agree with TRBD2. CDR1 is DFQATT, CDR2 SNEGSKA, per germline (reference sequence). V gave up 3 bases and J gave up 4 bases; unmatched junction bases: 10. The CDR3 loop spans 16 amino acids. In DNA, the CDR3 is TGCAGTGCTAGTCCTAGCGGGACTTGGTCATACAATGAGCAGTTCTTC. This sequence encodes CSASPSGTWSYNEQFF.

This clonotype was seen only a few times. This chain joins TRBV6-2 or TRBV6-3 and TRBJ2-4; 8 nucleotides line up with TRBD1. CDR3 size: 19 residues. The germline V gene has CDR1 MNHEY and CDR2 SVGEGT. The trim removed 4 bases at V and 0 bases at J, leaving 14 bases unmatched. The CDR3 loop reads CASSLGWAGGSRAKNIQYF. CDR3 sequence (DNA): TGTGCCAGCAGTTTGGGGTGGGCAGGGGGCTCCCGAGCCAAAAACATTCAGTACTTC.

The chain joins TRBV9 to TRBJ2-6, with 7 bases that match TRBD1. There are 15 residues in the CDR3. The germline gives CDR1 SGDLS, CDR2 YYNGEE. J gave up 0 bases and V 8 bases, and 5 bases lay outside the gene matches. CDR3 loop: CARPGTASGANVLTF. CDR3 DNA sequence: TGTGCCAGGCCCGGGACAGCCTCTGGGGCCAACGTCCTGACTTTC.

This clonotype came up a few times. This chain joins TRBV6-5 and TRBJ2-7; 10 bases are a match to TRBD1. Germline V CDR1 and CDR2: MNHEY, SVGAGI. There are 15 residues in the CDR3. After removal of 2 bases from V and 2 bases from J, the junction contained 3 bases not matched to a gene. The CDR3 loop is CASSYRGQGTYEQYF. The CDR3 nucleotides read TGTGCCAGCAGTTACCGGGGACAGGGGACCTACGAGCAGTACTTC.

At least ten counts were recorded for this clonotype. V is TRBV9 and J is TRBJ2-1; the match to TRBD2 covers 9 bases. Germline V gene lookup returns CDR1 SGDLS and CDR2 YYNGEE. The trim removed 3 bases at V and 8 bases at J, leaving 9 bases unmatched. The CDR3 is 15 residues long. This CDR3 is CASSEQPGLAHEQFF. CDR3 sequence (DNA): TGTGCCAGCAGCGAGCAGCCGGGACTAGCCCATGAGCAGTTCTTC. Full variable domain (rest looked up from reference TRBV9 and TRBJ2-1): DSGVTQTPKHLITATGQRVTLRCSPRSGDLSVYWYQQSLDQGLQFLIQYYNGEERAKGNILERFSAQQFPDLHSELNLSSLELGDSALYFCASSEQPGLAHEQFFGPGTRLTVL.

This clonotype was counted between two and nine times. V usage is TRBV28 and J usage is TRBJ2-4; possible D gene TRBD1, 5 bases. The CDR3 runs 12 residues. Trimming stripped 5 bases from V and 15 bases from J, with 17 bases between. Per germline, CDR1 MDHEN and CDR2 SYDVKM. CDR3 protein: CASSPGNSLPYF. The CDR3 DNA reads TGTGCCAGCAGTCCAGGGAATAGCTTGCCGTACTTC.

This rearrangement joins TRBV6-5 to TRBJ2-1, with 14 bases lining up with TRBD2. Trimming cost V 2 bases and J 1 base; bases outside gene matches: 7. The CDR3 spans 19 residues. Germline-derived CDR1 and CDR2 are MNHEY and SVGAGI. For the CDR3, the DNA is TGTGCCAGCAGTTACCACGGGACTAGCGGGAGTCTATCCTACAATGAGCAGTTCTTC. It translates to CASSYHGTSGSLSYNEQFF.

The chain joins TRBV2 to TRBJ1-1; possible D gene TRBD1, 5 bases. The V end was cut by 7 bases, the J end by 3 bases, with 9 bases between. The CDR3 spans 12 residues. Germline CDR1 is SNHLY and CDR2 is FYNNEI. This CDR3 is CASIETDTEAFF. The CDR3 region has the DNA TGTGCCAGCATAGAGACAGACACTGAAGCTTTCTTT.

J is TRBJ2-3 and V is TRBV6-5; 8 bases map to TRBD1. CDR3 length equals 14 residues. V lost 2 bases and J lost 3; bases outside the gene matches: 1. Germline assignment: CDR1 MNHEY and CDR2 SVGAGI. The CDR3: CASSYRQGTDTQYF. CDR3 DNA: TGTGCCAGCAGTTACCGACAGGGGACAGATACGCAGTATTTT.

This clonotype was seen a few times. This sequence joins TRBV27 and TRBJ2-1, with 15 bases fitting TRBD2. CDR1 is MNHEY and CDR2 is SMNVEV in the germline V gene (reference sequence). With V trimmed by 6 bases and J by 6 bases, 3 bases remained unmatched. This CDR3 spans 15 amino acids. For the CDR3, the DNA is TGTGCCAGCAGGAGGGGACTAGCGGGAGGCAATGAGCAGTTCTTC. Encoded protein: CASRRGLAGGNEQFF.

This clonotype was detected a few times. J is TRBJ1-2 and V is TRBV5-1; D is ambiguous. Trimming pared 1 base from V and 5 bases from J, leaving 9 bases between. Germline values: CDR1 SGHRS, CDR2 YFSETQ. The CDR3 runs to 13 residues. The CDR3: CASSLLREYGYTF. CDR3 bases: TGCGCCAGCAGCTTGTTACGAGAGTATGGCTACACCTTC.

V gene TRBV5-6 combines with J gene TRBJ1-5; tentatively, D is TRBD1 (5 bases). V lost 0 bases and J lost 5, with 12 bases in between. The CDR3 loop spans 15 amino acids. The germline CDR1 and CDR2 sequences are SGHDT and YYEEEE. This CDR3 reads CASSLADRTDQPQHF. The CDR3 bases are TGTGCCAGCAGCTTGGCCGACAGAACGGATCAGCCCCAGCATTTT.

This clonotype was seen once. The chain is built from TRBV7-2 and TRBJ2-3, with a possible D match to TRBD2 (6 bases). CDR1 and CDR2 from the germline V gene are SGHTA and FQGNSA. Trimming stripped 5 bases from V and 3 bases from J, with 18 bases between. The CDR3 is 16 amino acids. The DNA for the CDR3 is TGTGCCAGCAGCCGTCAACTAGCTGCGGGTACAGATACGCAGTATTTT. This translates into CASSRQLAAGTDTQYF.

The CDR3 DNA reads TGTGCCAGCAGCCTAGGGACTAGCGGGAGTGGCACAGATACGCAGTATTTT. This gives the protein CASSLGTSGSGTDTQYF. The V call is TRBV11-3, the J call TRBJ2-3, with 14 positions matching TRBD2. V shed 5 bases, J shed 1 base, and the junction held 5 bases outside the gene matches. The germline V gene encodes CDR1 SGHNT and CDR2 YENEEA. The CDR3 runs to 17 residues. Full variable domain (rest looked up from reference TRBV11-3 and TRBJ2-3): EAGVVQSPRYKIIEKKQPVAFWCNPISGHNTLYWYLQNLGQGPELLIRYENEEAVDDSQLPKDRFSAERLKGVDSTLKIQPAELGDSAVYLCASSLGTSGSGTDTQYFGPGTRLTVL.

The chain employs TRBV12-5 and TRBJ1-2; no definite D call. The CDR3 spans 12 residues. Trimming stripped 5 bases from V and 4 bases from J, with 8 bases between. Per the germline V gene, CDR1 is LGHNT and CDR2 is FRNRAP. CDR3: CASGQRIYGYTF. The CDR3 DNA reads as TGTGCTAGTGGTCAGAGGATCTATGGCTACACCTTC.

This clonotype was picked up many times. The chain links TRBV11-1 to TRBJ2-1; D is uncertain. V shed 5 bases and J shed 5 bases, with 19 bases lying between them. The CDR3 sequence is 16 residues long. Looked up from germline, CDR1 is SGHAT and CDR2 is FQDESV (reference sequence). CDR3 residues: CASSTIVDETNNEQFF. CDR3 DNA sequence: TGTGCCAGCAGCACAATTGTGGACGAGACCAACAATGAGCAGTTCTTC.

The chain has TRBV2 and TRBJ2-3; unclear D gene. This CDR3 is built from 11 residues. V lost 3 bases and J 3 bases, leaving 1 base between the germline ends. CDR1 is SNHLY, CDR2 FYNNEI, per germline. CDR3 bases: TGTGCCAGCAGTGAGACAGATACGCAGTATTTT. This encodes CASSETDTQYF.

This clonotype has just a few counts. V and J are TRBV7-8 and TRBJ2-1, with D hard to call. The CDR3 runs to 14 residues. V lost 1 base, J lost 5 bases, and 9 bases lay in between. Looked up from germline, CDR1 is SGHVS and CDR2 is FQNEAQ. The CDR3 bases are TGTGCCAGCAGCTTAGGGTCGTACGACAATGAGCAGTTCTTC. Encoded protein: CASSLGSYDNEQFF.

V gene TRBV12-3 or TRBV12-4 combines with J gene TRBJ2-6; D gene uncertain. The V end was cut by 5 bases, the J end by 0 bases, with 5 bases between. The CDR3 contains 14 residues. The chain's CDR3 is CASSVNSGANVLTF. The DNA of the CDR3 is TGTGCCAGCAGTGTGAACTCTGGGGCCAACGTCCTGACTTTC.